The 26 T cell receptor beta chains listed next were all sequenced from one sample in a study of cytomegalovirus exposure and HLA in healthy donors. It was with 60 Vbeta and 13 Jbeta primers that the PCR ran. Sequenced by immunoSEQ multiplex PCR; TCRdb stores in-frame clones only, minus some. The data hold roughly 150,000 clones, with over 80% observed a single time. The sequenced sample consisted of PBMCs. The source is a male donor in good health and CMV-seronegative.

The J gene is TRBJ2-1, the V gene TRBV9, with D hard to call. The CDR3 totals 12 residues. CDR1 and CDR2 from the germline V gene are SGDLS and YYNGEE. V dropped 0 bases and J dropped 5 bases, with 3 bases sitting between them. The CDR3 DNA reads as TGTGCCAGCAGCGTAGGAGACAATGAGCAGTTCTTC. Translation: CASSVGDNEQFF. Filled out from reference TRBV9 and TRBJ2-1, the complete variable domain reads DSGVTQTPKHLITATGQRVTLRCSPRSGDLSVYWYQQSLDQGLQFLIQYYNGEERAKGNILERFSAQQFPDLHSELNLSSLELGDSALYFCASSVGDNEQFFGPGTRLTVL.

The chain recombines TRBV7-6 with TRBJ1-5, with 10 positions matching TRBD1. Germline lookup yields CDR1 SGHVS and CDR2 FNYEAQ. Unmatched junction bases numbered 5, after V lost 5 bases and J lost 4 bases. The CDR3 runs to 15 residues. CDR3: CASSPPGQGNQPQHF. In nucleotides, the CDR3 is TGTGCCAGCAGCCCCCCGGGACAGGGGAATCAGCCCCAGCATTTT.

The genes are TRBV4-3 and TRBJ2-7; D ambiguous. The V end lost 0 bases, the J end lost 0 bases, and 21 bases lay between the germline ends. This CDR3 is 19 amino acids long. Germline-derived CDR1 and CDR2 are LGHNA and YSLEER. For the CDR3, the DNA is TGCGCCAGCAGCCAAGATTATCGGCAGACTCTAACTCACTCCTACGAGCAGTACTTC. Its protein is CASSQDYRQTLTHSYEQYF.

This chain uses TRBV5-5 with TRBJ2-7; perhaps TRBD1 as D (6 bases). Trimming removed 4 bases from V and 3 bases from J, with 14 bases in between. Looked up from germline, CDR1 is SGHKS and CDR2 is YYEKEE (reference sequence). The CDR3 runs to 14 residues. This CDR3 reads CASSHGTPNYEQYF. The CDR3, as DNA: TGTGCCAGCAGCCACGGGACACCTAACTACGAGCAGTACTTC.

This sequence joins TRBV19 and TRBJ1-2; 7 nucleotides align to TRBD1. CDR1 LNHDA and CDR2 SQIVND come from the germline V gene (reference sequence). This CDR3 spans 16 amino acids. J gave up 5 bases and V 5 bases, and 14 bases lay outside the gene matches. CDR3 coding DNA: TGTGCCAGTAGTCAAGATCCGGGACAGACCGCTTATGGCTACACCTTC. Encoded protein: CASSQDPGQTAYGYTF.

The V call is TRBV11-3, the J call TRBJ2-3; 8 bases fit TRBD1. CDR1 is SGHNT and CDR2 is YENEEA in the germline V gene. J was trimmed by 2 bases and V by 4 bases; bases with no gene match: 8. This CDR3 region has 16 residues. The CDR3, as DNA: TGTGCCAGCAGCTCCCGGACAGGGCCAATCACAGATACGCAGTATTTT. It codes for CASSSRTGPITDTQYF. Supplemented by reference TRBV11-3 and TRBJ2-3, the full variable domain reads EAGVVQSPRYKIIEKKQPVAFWCNPISGHNTLYWYLQNLGQGPELLIRYENEEAVDDSQLPKDRFSAERLKGVDSTLKIQPAELGDSAVYLCASSSRTGPITDTQYFGPGTRLTVL.

CDR3 DNA: TGTGCCAGCAGTGAGGTTAGCGGGGGCCACAATGAGCAGTTCTTC. It codes for CASSEVSGGHNEQFF. The chain joins TRBV6-1 to TRBJ2-1; 9 bases line up with TRBD2. This CDR3 has 15 amino acids. Germline CDR1 and CDR2: MNHNS and SASEGT. V dropped 3 bases and J dropped 5; count of bases not matched to a gene: 5.

The rearrangement joins TRBV18 to TRBJ2-1; 8 nucleotides match TRBD1. V lost 2 bases, J lost 8 bases, and 5 bases stayed unmatched. The CDR3 loop spans 14 amino acids. CDR1 and CDR2 from the germline V gene are KGHSH and LQKENI. The CDR3 protein is CASSPGQGPDEQFF. The CDR3 bases are TGTGCCAGCTCACCAGGACAGGGCCCCGATGAGCAGTTCTTC.

Details on this clone: In this CDR3 the conserved last residue, phenylalanine or tryptophan, is missing, so a read error is likely. The genes are TRBV5-5 and TRBJ1-2; D gene unclear. This CDR3 has 12 residues. V was clipped by 2 bases and J by 3 bases, with 5 bases between them. The germline V gene has CDR1 SGHKS and CDR2 YYEKEE (reference sequence). DNA of the CDR3: TGTGCCAGCAGCTTTGCGGACTATGGCTACACCCTC. Translating it yields CASSFADYGYTL.

This clone was recorded a few times. This chain joins TRBV29-1 and TRBJ2-3; the match to TRBD1 covers 7 bases. CDR1 and CDR2 from the germline V gene are SQVTM and ANQGSEA. This CDR3 spans 14 amino acids. Trimming took 4 bases from V and 0 from J; bases not matched to a gene: 4. CDR3 residues: CSVGQGVSTDTQYF. The CDR3 DNA follows: TGCAGCGTTGGTCAGGGGGTTAGCACAGATACGCAGTATTTT.

This chain joins TRBV5-4 and TRBJ2-2; 8 nucleotides agree with TRBD1. The germline V gene encodes CDR1 SGHNT and CDR2 YYREEE (reference sequence). Trimming at V came to 5 bases and at J to 5 bases, leaving 8 bases not matched to a gene. The CDR3 has 15 residues. CDR3 coding DNA: TGTGCCAGCAGAAGGACAGGGATGAAGACCGGGGAGCTGTTTTTT. Amino acid sequence: CASRRTGMKTGELFF.

CDR3 in DNA: TGTGCCAGCAGCTTAGCACCCGGCTTGGGCGGGGGTGCCTACGAGCAGTACTTC. It specifies CASSLAPGLGGGAYEQYF. V is TRBV7-9 and J is TRBJ2-5, with 7 bases that match TRBD2. The J call may be mistaken, given a closer DNA end match to TRBJ2-7. The CDR3 covers 18 residues. Germline V gene lookup returns CDR1 SEHNR and CDR2 FQNEAQ (reference sequence).

This sequence joins TRBV30 and TRBJ1-5, with D unresolved. V lost 2 bases and J 4 bases, leaving 9 bases between the germline ends. Germline V CDR1 and CDR2: GTSNPN, SVGIG (reference sequence). The CDR3 runs to 13 residues. As DNA, the CDR3 is TGTGCCTGGAGTAGCGGGCTGAATCAGCCCCAGCATTTT. This gives the protein CAWSSGLNQPQHF.

The chain is built from TRBV5-1 and TRBJ1-4; no firm D call. The germline V gene encodes CDR1 SGHRS and CDR2 YFSETQ. The CDR3 length is 16 residues. V lost 0 bases and J lost 0, with 9 bases in between. CDR3 coding DNA: TGCGCCAGCAGCTTGGCCGGTATCGCAACTAATGAAAAACTGTTTTTT. Translating it yields CASSLAGIATNEKLFF.

V gene TRBV2 combines with J gene TRBJ2-7; tentative D call: TRBD1 (5 bases). There are 14 residues in the CDR3. Germline lookup yields CDR1 SNHLY and CDR2 FYNNEI. Trimming shortened V by 7 bases and J by 0 bases, and 13 bases separated the two germline ends. The CDR3 coding sequence is TGTGCCAGCATCAAAGACAGCCACTCCTACGAGCAGTACTTC. Translation gives CASIKDSHSYEQYF.

The V and J genes are TRBV7-2 and TRBJ1-4; D unclear. Germline values: CDR1 SGHTA, CDR2 FQGNSA. This CDR3 is built from 16 residues. Trimming pared 5 bases from V and 0 bases from J, leaving 13 bases between. The CDR3, as DNA: TGTGCCAGCAGCCCCTTCCGGAGAGCAACTAATGAAAAACTGTTTTTT. It yields the protein CASSPFRRATNEKLFF.

The chain joins TRBV19 to TRBJ1-5; a weak D match, TRBD1 (5 bases). CDR1 is LNHDA, CDR2 SQIVND, per germline (reference sequence). The CDR3 consists of 13 residues. The germline V and J ends were trimmed by 5 bases and 8 bases, with 13 bases remaining between them. CDR3 in DNA: TGTGCCAGTAGTGGGAGGGGAAGTGAGCCCCAGCATTTT. Protein sequence: CASSGRGSEPQHF. Full variable domain (outside the CDR3, taken from reference TRBV19 and TRBJ1-5): DGGITQSPKYLFRKEGQNVTLSCEQNLNHDAMYWYRQDPGQGLRLIYYSQIVNDFQKGDIAEGYSVSREKKESFPLTVTSAQKNPTAFYLCASSGRGSEPQHFGDGTRLSIL.

This clone was detected a few times. The CDR3 coding sequence is TGTGCCAGCAGCGTAGTGAGGAGCTCTGGAAACACCATATATTTT. Translating gives CASSVVRSSGNTIYF. This rearrangement joins TRBV9 to TRBJ1-3; D is undetermined. Deletions cut 0 bases from V and 0 bases from J, with 7 bases between. Germline V CDR1 and CDR2: SGDLS, YYNGEE. The CDR3 covers 15 residues.

The chain uses TRBV7-2 and TRBJ2-7; 11 bases map to TRBD2. The ends lost 5 bases at V and 2 bases at J; junction bases unmatched: 8. This CDR3 spans 16 amino acids. The germline V gene encodes CDR1 SGHTA and CDR2 FQGNSA. The CDR3 nucleotides read TGTGCCAGCAGCCCACCGGGGGGACTAGCGGCCTACGAGCAGTACTTC. Protein: CASSPPGGLAAYEQYF.

CDR3 sequence reads: CASMSPGNTEAFF. The CDR3 DNA reads TGTGCCAGTATGAGTCCAGGGAACACTGAAGCTTTCTTT. The chain is built from TRBV19 and TRBJ1-1, with D unclear. This CDR3 comprises 13 residues. V was trimmed by 7 bases and J by 1 base, leaving 10 bases between them. Per the germline V gene, CDR1 is LNHDA and CDR2 is SQIVND (reference sequence).

The V gene is TRBV7-9, the J gene TRBJ1-1, with a tentative D call TRBD1 (6 bases). Germline-derived CDR1 and CDR2 are SEHNR and FQNEAQ (reference sequence). V lost 5 bases and J 1 base, leaving 11 bases between the germline ends. The CDR3 consists of 14 residues. The CDR3 region is CASSGGHWNTEAFF. The CDR3 coding sequence is TGTGCCAGCAGCGGGGGACACTGGAACACTGAAGCTTTCTTT.

The rearrangement links TRBV19 to TRBJ1-3, with 7 bases lining up with TRBD1. CDR3 length: 16 residues. Germline CDR1 LNHDA, CDR2 SQIVND (reference sequence). The trim removed 5 bases at V and 7 bases at J, leaving 14 bases unmatched. CDR3: CASSDRTGPRINTIYF. The CDR3 DNA reads as TGTGCCAGTAGTGATCGGACAGGTCCCCGGATTAACACCATATATTTT.

This clone occurred a few times. The CDR3 loop reads CASSPWTGVEAFF. CDR3 nucleotides: TGTGCCAGCAGCCCTTGGACAGGGGTGGAAGCTTTCTTT. The V and J genes are TRBV7-3 and TRBJ1-1; 9 bases align to TRBD1. The ends lost 5 bases at V and 8 bases at J; junction bases unmatched: 6. CDR3 length: 13 residues. Germline V gives CDR1 SGHTA, CDR2 FQGTGA.

The chain employs TRBV28 and TRBJ2-1, with D perhaps matching TRBD2 (5 bases). V shed 9 bases and J shed 4 bases, with 16 bases lying between them. CDR1 and CDR2 from the germline V gene are MDHEN and SYDVKM. The CDR3 contains 14 residues. For the CDR3, the DNA is TGTGCCAGTGGTTGGGAGTTCAGGTACAATGAGCAGTTCTTC. Protein product: CASGWEFRYNEQFF.

This clone has a handful of counts. DNA of the CDR3: TGTGCCAGCAGCTATACAGGGGATCAGCCCCAGCATTTT. Amino acids: CASSYTGDQPQHF. The chain links TRBV7-3 to TRBJ1-5; 7 positions match TRBD1. The length of the CDR3 is 13 residues. The germline CDR1 and CDR2 sequences are SGHTA and FQGTGA. The V and J ends lost 4 bases and 5 bases, in that order; junction bases with no gene match: 2.

V is TRBV6-1 and J is TRBJ2-5; D is possibly TRBD2 (6 bases). This CDR3 region has 13 residues. In germline, CDR1 is MNHNS, CDR2 SASEGT. With 7 bases removed from V and 1 base from J, the gap between germline ends came to 10 bases. As DNA, the CDR3 is TGTGCCAGCAACGCGGGGACCCAAGAGACCCAGTACTTC. It codes for CASNAGTQETQYF.